This T cell receptor (beta chain) was documented in a study of vaccination effects on CD4 cells after COVID-19. Overall study findings and caveats: Late post-vaccination samples showed marked contraction of infection- and vaccine-induced clones.

About this clone: Its cognate antigen is unknown.

After expansion with viral peptide pools in the ViraFEST assay, antigen-specific CD4+ T cells were sequenced. The culture ran for roughly ten days before CD4+ T cells were isolated. Neither prior SARS-CoV-2 infection nor positive nucleocapsid antibodies were present in the vaccine recipients. Half the medium was swapped for IL-2 medium on days 3 and 7. Losses at the gene ends were 2 bases for V and 8 bases for J; bases not matched to a gene: 4. Germline V lookup: CDR1 MNHEY, CDR2 SVGAGI. The CDR3 has 13 amino acids. Assay: immunoSEQ multiplex PCR; the TCRdb copy retains only in-frame clones and omits some. The sample consists of 55,000 to 75,000 clones, over 65% of them appearing once.

This TCR came from a human donor who received a COVID-19 vaccine. This sample comprised CD4+ T cells from PBMCs cultured with HCoV-OC43 spike peptides, obtained before COVID-19 vaccination. Regarding subset: HCoV-OC43 spike overlapping peptide pool stimulation. The chain combines TRBV6-5 with TRBJ1-2; TRBD1 agrees at 8 bases. CDR3 in DNA: TGTGCCAGCAGTTACGACAGGGGTGAAGGCTACACCTTC. Protein product: CASSYDRGEGYTF.